Presented here are 30 T cell receptor beta chains from one specimen sequenced in a study of T cell responses to AZD1222 COVID-19 vaccine. Assay: immunoSEQ multiplex PCR; the TCRdb copy retains only in-frame clones and omits some. The repertoire has 140,000 to 150,000 clones, 80% to 90% of them found once; the top ten carry less than 9.5%. The sequencing used peripheral blood, collected on day 0 of AZD1222 vaccination. The origin of the receptors is an adult in good health.

This clone has only one observation. The chain is built from TRBV2 and TRBJ1-6; the D is unclear. Per the germline V gene, CDR1 is SNHLY and CDR2 is FYNNEI. The CDR3 loop spans 14 amino acids. V lost 6 bases and J 9 bases, leaving 15 bases between the germline ends. The CDR3 reads CASRREVESSPLHF. In DNA, the CDR3 is TGTGCCAGCAGGAGGGAAGTCGAGAGTTCACCCCTCCACTTT.

The V gene is TRBV5-6, the J gene TRBJ1-4, with a tentative D call TRBD1 (5 bases). Trimming stripped 4 bases from V and 4 bases from J, with 11 bases between. Germline CDR1 is SGHDT and CDR2 is YYEEEE. The CDR3 extends over 14 amino acids. CDR3: CASSRKGINEKLFF. DNA for the CDR3: TGTGCCAGCAGCAGGAAGGGGATTAATGAAAAACTGTTTTTT.

The chain has TRBV5-1 and TRBJ1-3; possibly TRBD1 for D (6 bases). Germline lookup yields CDR1 SGHRS and CDR2 YFSETQ. Trimming cost V 4 bases and J 4 bases, with 15 bases left between them. This CDR3 region has 15 residues. The CDR3 DNA reads as TGCGCCAGCAGCGACCTCAGGGGAGGCGGAAACACCATATATTTT. This encodes CASSDLRGGGNTIYF. The complete variable domain, with remaining parts taken from reference TRBV5-1 and TRBJ1-3, reads KAGVTQTPRYLIKTRGQQVTLSCSPISGHRSVSWYQQTPGQGLQFLFEYFSETQRNKGNFPGRFSGRQFSNSRSEMNVSTLELGDSALYLCASSDLRGGGNTIYFGEGSWLTVV.

This clone has a single count. The chain joins TRBV19 to TRBJ1-6; 8 bases line up with TRBD1. Germline V lookup: CDR1 LNHDA, CDR2 SQIVND (reference sequence). The CDR3 sequence is 14 residues long. Unmatched junction bases numbered 5, after V lost 5 bases and J lost 8 bases. CDR3 loop: CASSDRGVYSPLHF. In DNA, the CDR3 is TGTGCCAGTAGTGACAGGGGAGTTTATTCACCCCTCCACTTT. Looking up the rest from reference TRBV19 and TRBJ1-6 gives the full variable domain: DGGITQSPKYLFRKEGQNVTLSCEQNLNHDAMYWYRQDPGQGLRLIYYSQIVNDFQKGDIAEGYSVSREKKESFPLTVTSAQKNPTAFYLCASSDRGVYSPLHFGNGTRLTVT.

J is TRBJ2-3 and V is TRBV6-5; tentative D call: TRBD2 (6 bases). Germline V gene data show CDR1 as MNHEY and CDR2 as SVGAGI. This CDR3 is built from 15 residues. The V end was cut by 5 bases, the J end by 3 bases, with 15 bases between. CDR3 sequence: CASSPTEEGTDTQYF. The DNA of the CDR3 is TGTGCCAGCAGTCCCACGGAGGAGGGGACAGATACGCAGTATTTT.

The rearrangement joins TRBV6-5 to TRBJ2-1, with a tentative D call TRBD2 (6 bases). The germline V and J ends were trimmed by 0 bases and 0 bases, with 9 bases remaining between them. This CDR3 region has 16 residues. From germline, CDR1 is MNHEY and CDR2 SVGAGI. In DNA, the CDR3 is TGTGCCAGCAGTTACTCGGTGACTAGCTCCTACAATGAGCAGTTCTTC. This sequence encodes CASSYSVTSSYNEQFF.

The rearrangement uses TRBV4-2 and TRBJ1-4; no firm D call. CDR3 length equals 16 residues. Germline V gene sequence: CDR1 LGHNA, CDR2 YNFKEQ. Trimming shortened V by 0 bases and J by 5 bases, and 13 bases separated the two germline ends. This chain's CDR3 is CASSQDLTGFNEKLFF. DNA of the CDR3: TGTGCCAGCAGCCAAGATCTCACCGGCTTCAATGAAAAACTGTTTTTT.

This clone was seen a few times. The chain links TRBV11-2 to TRBJ1-1, with D uncertain. The CDR3 spans 12 residues. The germline gives CDR1 SGHAT, CDR2 FQNNGV. V lost 0 bases to trimming and J lost 11 bases, with 10 bases between them. CDR3 coding DNA: TGTGCCAGCAGCTTAGATGAGACGGGGGCTTTCTTT. This sequence encodes CASSLDETGAFF. Combining the CDR3 with reference TRBV11-2 and TRBJ1-1 gives the whole variable domain EAGVAQSPRYKIIEKRQSVAFWCNPISGHATLYWYQQILGQGPKLLIQFQNNGVVDDSQLPKDRFSAERLKGVDSTLKIQPAKLEDSAVYLCASSLDETGAFFGQGTRLTVV.

This chain uses TRBV9 with TRBJ2-3; possibly TRBD2 for D (5 bases). This CDR3 has 12 amino acids. Looked up from germline, CDR1 is SGDLS and CDR2 is YYNGEE. V lost 5 bases to trimming and J lost 6 bases, with 10 bases between them. The CDR3 sequence: CASRFPGDTQYF. Written as DNA, the CDR3 is TGTGCCAGCAGATTTCCGGGGGATACGCAGTATTTT.

This clone was detected once. The chain carries TRBV4-1 and TRBJ1-5, with D possibly being TRBD1 (5 bases). Germline assignment: CDR1 MGHRA and CDR2 YSYEKL. Trimming left V 4 bases short and J 0 bases short, with 13 bases between. The CDR3 loop spans 16 amino acids. This chain's CDR3 is CASSPSGFGSNQPQHF. CDR3 in DNA: TGCGCCAGCAGCCCGTCAGGGTTTGGTAGCAATCAGCCCCAGCATTTT.

CDR3 loop: CASSHSGGNTEAFF. CDR3 nucleotide sequence: TGTGCCAGCAGCCACTCTGGTGGGAACACTGAAGCTTTCTTT. V usage is TRBV4-2 and J usage is TRBJ1-1; D is unclear. The CDR3 has 14 amino acids. Trimming pared 3 bases from V and 1 base from J, leaving 9 bases between. The V gene's germline CDR1 is LGHNA and CDR2 YNFKEQ.

The chain employs TRBV13 and TRBJ1-1; no clear D. Germline lookup yields CDR1 PRHDT and CDR2 FYEKMQ (reference sequence). The CDR3 length is 12 residues. V lost 3 bases and J 3 bases, leaving 5 bases between the germline ends. This CDR3 reads CASSLTYTEAFF. The CDR3 DNA reads as TGTGCCAGCAGCTTGACATACACTGAAGCTTTCTTT.

This clone was seen a handful of times. This chain connects TRBV3-1 (or the pseudogene TRBV3-2) to TRBJ2-7, with 12 bases aligning to TRBD1. Germline V lookup: CDR1 LGHDT, CDR2 YNNKEL (reference sequence). The CDR3 totals 16 residues. Trimming took 4 bases from V and 7 from J; bases not matched to a gene: 11. CDR3 loop: CASSPFRGQGAGEQYF. The CDR3 nucleotides are TGTGCCAGCAGCCCCTTCCGGGGACAGGGGGCAGGAGAGCAGTACTTC.

The V gene is TRBV6-1, the J gene TRBJ2-5; D is undetermined. CDR1 is MNHNS and CDR2 is SASEGT in the germline V gene. The V end was cut by 1 base, the J end by 7 bases, with 16 bases between. The CDR3 totals 15 residues. The chain's CDR3 is CASSEGGNFHGTQYF. CDR3 sequence (DNA): TGTGCCAGCAGTGAAGGTGGAAATTTCCATGGGACCCAGTACTTC.

The chain carries TRBV19 and TRBJ2-5, with TRBD2 matching over 11 bases. The V gene's germline CDR1 is LNHDA and CDR2 SQIVND (reference sequence). Losses at the gene ends were 4 bases for V and 4 bases for J; bases not matched to a gene: 2. This CDR3 is built from 14 residues. CDR3 DNA: TGTGCCAGTAGTAATCTAGCGGGAGGAGAGACCCAGTACTTC. It translates to CASSNLAGGETQYF.

The chain recombines TRBV19 with TRBJ1-2; TRBD1 agrees at 9 bases. The CDR3 spans 15 residues. Germline CDR1 reads LNHDA; CDR2 reads SQIVND (reference sequence). After removal of 7 bases from V and 8 bases from J, the junction contained 14 bases not matched to a gene. The chain's CDR3 is CASMDRDREINGYTF. Written as DNA, the CDR3 is TGTGCCAGTATGGACCGGGACAGGGAAATAAACGGCTACACCTTC.

The J gene is TRBJ1-5, the V gene TRBV28; 8 bases fit TRBD1. V lost 6 bases to trimming and J lost 2 bases; unmatched junction nucleotides: 21. This CDR3 is 20 amino acids long. Per germline, CDR1 MDHEN and CDR2 SYDVKM. The DNA of the CDR3 is TGTGCCAGCAGCCCAGACTTCTGGACAGGGAGTATAATCGGCAATCAGCCCCAGCATTTT. It specifies CASSPDFWTGSIIGNQPQHF.

The V call is TRBV2, the J call TRBJ2-5, with TRBD2 as a possible D gene (5 bases). The CDR3 sequence is 11 residues long. V dropped 8 bases and J dropped 5 bases, with 9 bases sitting between them. Germline CDR1 and CDR2: SNHLY and FYNNEI. The CDR3 here is CASGPGETQYF. Written as DNA, the CDR3 is TGTGCCAGCGGGCCGGGGGAGACCCAGTACTTC.

This sequence joins TRBV18 and TRBJ2-7; D is perhaps TRBD1 or TRBD2 (5 bases each). This CDR3 is 14 amino acids long. Germline assignment: CDR1 KGHSH and CDR2 LQKENI. V lost 2 bases and J 3 bases, leaving 11 bases between the germline ends. The CDR3 coding sequence is TGTGCCAGCTCACCAACCGGGGCCCGCTACGAGCAGTACTTC. This gives the protein CASSPTGARYEQYF.

This clone occurred once. This chain joins TRBV2 and TRBJ1-2; D is uncertain. V lost 3 bases to trimming and J lost 4 bases, with 9 bases between them. This CDR3 comprises 13 residues. The germline gives CDR1 SNHLY, CDR2 FYNNEI. Here the CDR3 reads CASSDRSPYGYTF. The CDR3 DNA reads as TGTGCCAGCAGTGATCGGTCACCCTATGGCTACACCTTC. The whole variable domain, remainder taken from reference TRBV2 and TRBJ1-2, is EPEVTQTPSHQVTQMGQEVILRCVPISNHLYFYWYRQILGQKVEFLVSFYNNEISEKSEIFDDQFSVERPDGSNFTLKIRSTKLEDSAMYFCASSDRSPYGYTFGSGTRLTVV.

The table lists this clone with a few counts. The rearrangement links TRBV28 to TRBJ1-4, with 10 bases matching TRBD1. The CDR3 runs to 16 residues. CDR1 is MDHEN, CDR2 SYDVKM, per germline. The V segment lost 2 bases and the J segment 5 bases; nucleotides outside the gene matches: 5. CDR3 residues: CASSLGTGVSNEKLFF. The CDR3 bases are TGTGCCAGCAGTTTAGGGACAGGGGTGTCGAATGAAAAACTGTTTTTT.

This clone turned up a few times. This chain uses TRBV29-1 with TRBJ2-7; 7 nucleotides agree with TRBD2. Germline V gives CDR1 SQVTM, CDR2 ANQGSEA. Trimming at V came to 8 bases and at J to 1 base, leaving 14 bases not matched to a gene. The CDR3 loop spans 15 amino acids. The CDR3 coding sequence is TGCAGCTGTTGGGGAGGGGCAGGTGATTCCTACGAGCAGTACTTC. The encoded protein is CSCWGGAGDSYEQYF.

The J gene is TRBJ2-1, the V gene TRBV5-1; 9 bases are a match to TRBD2. Germline V gene data show CDR1 as SGHRS and CDR2 as YFSETQ. V trimming: 1 base; J trimming: 8 bases; junction bases outside the gene matches: 10. CDR3 size: 16 residues. The CDR3 sequence: CASSLQAGGPSDEQFF. The CDR3 coding sequence is TGCGCCAGCAGCTTGCAGGCGGGAGGGCCCTCGGATGAGCAGTTCTTC. The whole variable domain, filled in from reference TRBV5-1 and TRBJ2-1, reads KAGVTQTPRYLIKTRGQQVTLSCSPISGHRSVSWYQQTPGQGLQFLFEYFSETQRNKGNFPGRFSGRQFSNSRSEMNVSTLELGDSALYLCASSLQAGGPSDEQFFGPGTRLTVL.

This clone was observed a few times. V is TRBV30 and J is TRBJ1-5; no clear D gene. The V gene's germline CDR1 is GTSNPN and CDR2 SVGIG (reference sequence). The V gene lost 0 bases and the J gene lost 3 bases, with 6 bases spanning the gap. The CDR3 runs to 13 residues. CDR3 DNA: TGTGCCTGGAGTGTAGATCACAATCAGCCCCAGCATTTT. It encodes CAWSVDHNQPQHF.

The chain joins TRBV2 to TRBJ1-2, with no clear D. The CDR3 length is 11 residues. The germline CDR1 and CDR2 sequences are SNHLY and FYNNEI. V was cut by 4 bases and J by 8 bases, with 8 bases left in between. CDR3 amino acids: CASSVRQGYTF. CDR3 bases: TGTGCCAGCAGTGTGCGGCAAGGCTACACCTTC.

The chain uses TRBV19 and TRBJ2-7; either TRBD1 or TRBD2 may supply D (5 bases each). V was cut by 6 bases and J by 5 bases, with 11 bases left in between. Germline V gene data show CDR1 as LNHDA and CDR2 as SQIVND (reference sequence). CDR3 length equals 12 residues. The CDR3 is CASSRGVNEQYF. The CDR3 DNA reads TGTGCCAGTAGCCGAGGGGTGAACGAGCAGTACTTC. Full variable domain (remainder filled in from reference TRBV19 and TRBJ2-7): DGGITQSPKYLFRKEGQNVTLSCEQNLNHDAMYWYRQDPGQGLRLIYYSQIVNDFQKGDIAEGYSVSREKKESFPLTVTSAQKNPTAFYLCASSRGVNEQYFGPGTRLTVT.

The rearrangement links TRBV7-2 to TRBJ2-7; 7 bases line up with TRBD1. The J segment lost 12 bases and the V segment lost 5 bases, leaving 7 bases of the junction unmatched. The germline CDR1 and CDR2 sequences are SGHTA and FQGNSA. This CDR3 is built from 11 residues. This CDR3 is CASSNRGMRYF. The CDR3 nucleotides are TGTGCCAGCAGCAACAGGGGAATGCGGTACTTC.

The CDR3 DNA sequence: TGTGCCAGCAGCCCCGGGACAGTCTACGAGCAGTACTTC. Translation: CASSPGTVYEQYF. The V call is TRBV7-8, the J call TRBJ2-7; TRBD1 matches 7 bases. The CDR3 runs 13 residues. J gave up 3 bases and V 5 bases, and 4 bases lay outside the gene matches. Germline values: CDR1 SGHVS, CDR2 FQNEAQ.

This clone has a single count. The chain carries TRBV27 and TRBJ2-1; D gene unclear. Trimming cost V 6 bases and J 9 bases, with 21 bases left between them. CDR3 size: 15 residues. Germline CDR1 is MNHEY and CDR2 is SMNVEV (reference sequence). DNA for the CDR3: TGTGCCAGCAGCCACAAAGCATATCCATTAAGTGAGCAGTTCTTC. Its translation: CASSHKAYPLSEQFF.

V usage is TRBV29-1 and J usage is TRBJ1-4; TRBD1 is a possible D gene (5 bases). The V end was cut by 7 bases, the J end by 4 bases, with 10 bases between. Germline assignment: CDR1 SQVTM and CDR2 ANQGSEA. CDR3 length: 12 amino acids. The DNA of the CDR3 is TGCAGCGCGGGGGGTGATAATGAAAAACTGTTTTTT. Translation: CSAGGDNEKLFF.